Listed below are T cell receptor beta chains from one sample, sequenced in a study of blood T cell repertoires in COVID-19. Sequencing used immunoSEQ multiplex PCR; TCRdb keeps in-frame clones, though not all of them. The top ten hold 15% to 17% of the sample, which has about 37,000 clones, about 91% seen once. The sample comprised peripheral blood. The origin of the receptors is a woman aged 30 to 39 in a cohort sampled during active COVID-19. Each CDR3 is given with its conserved first and last residue. The order of the fields is D gene, J gene, clone size, V gene, CDR3 protein, CDR3 DNA. The D gene is left open where the match is weak. Clone size is given for some rows only: seen once, a few or many times, or a class if the clone is expanded.

D gene: TRBD2
J gene: TRBJ2-7
clone size: .
V gene: TRBV29-1
CDR3 protein: CSVVLGGSGYEQYF
CDR3 DNA: TGCAGCGTTGTTTTGGGCGGGAGTGGCTACGAGCAGTACTTC

D gene: TRBD2
J gene: TRBJ2-3
clone size: .
V gene: TRBV9
CDR3 protein: CASSPRPGLAGGGPRTDTQYF
CDR3 DNA: TGTGCCAGCAGCCCACGTCCGGGACTAGCGGGAGGCGGCCCCCGCACAGATACGCAGTATTTT

D gene: TRBD1
J gene: TRBJ1-1
clone size: .
V gene: TRBV20-1
CDR3 protein: CSASDRGKSEAFF
CDR3 DNA: TGCAGTGCTAGTGACAGGGGGAAGTCTGAAGCTTTCTTT

D gene: .
J gene: TRBJ1-5
clone size: few
V gene: TRBV2
CDR3 protein: CASSESGINQPQHF
CDR3 DNA: TGTGCCAGCAGTGAATCGGGGATCAATCAGCCCCAGCATTTT

D gene: TRBD1
J gene: TRBJ2-7
clone size: once
V gene: TRBV6-5
CDR3 protein: CASSSGTGGHEQYF
CDR3 DNA: TGTGCCAGCAGTTCCGGGACAGGGGGCCACGAGCAGTACTTC

D gene: .
J gene: TRBJ1-5
clone size: .
V gene: TRBV20-1
CDR3 protein: CSARGPGPQHF
CDR3 DNA: TGCAGTGCTAGGGGGCCGGGGCCCCAGCATTTT

D gene: .
J gene: TRBJ2-3
clone size: .
V gene: TRBV5-1
CDR3 protein: CASSLYSAVADTQYF
CDR3 DNA: TGCGCCAGCAGCTTGTATTCCGCGGTCGCAGATACGCAGTATTTT

D gene: .
J gene: TRBJ2-3
clone size: .
V gene: TRBV5-1
CDR3 protein: CASSLMRDTDTQYF
CDR3 DNA: TGCGCCAGCAGCCTTATGCGGGACACAGATACGCAGTATTTT

D gene: TRBD1
J gene: TRBJ1-4
clone size: .
V gene: TRBV2
CDR3 protein: CASKGGQLNEKLFF
CDR3 DNA: TGTGCCAGCAAAGGGGGACAGCTTAATGAAAAACTGTTTTTT

D gene: .
J gene: TRBJ2-5
clone size: .
V gene: TRBV29-1
CDR3 protein: CSVTQIQETQYF
CDR3 DNA: TGCAGCGTTACACAGATCCAAGAGACCCAGTACTTC

D gene: TRBD2
J gene: TRBJ2-3
clone size: .
V gene: TRBV3-1/TRBV3-2
CDR3 protein: CASSQVPSGRGTDTQYF
CDR3 DNA: TGTGCCAGCAGCCAAGTCCCGAGCGGGAGGGGCACAGATACGCAGTATTTT

D gene: .
J gene: TRBJ2-7
clone size: .
V gene: TRBV19
CDR3 protein: CASSTSYRAYSYEQYF
CDR3 DNA: TGTGCCAGTAGTACCTCGTACAGGGCCTATTCCTACGAGCAGTACTTC

D gene: TRBD1
J gene: TRBJ1-4
clone size: once
V gene: TRBV6-5
CDR3 protein: CASSPRDRSEKLFF
CDR3 DNA: TGTGCCAGCAGCCCCCGGGACAGAAGTGAAAAACTGTTTTTT

D gene: .
J gene: TRBJ2-2
clone size: .
V gene: TRBV5-1
CDR3 protein: CASSRRSGDTGELFF
CDR3 DNA: TGCGCCAGCAGCCGGAGGTCGGGGGACACCGGGGAGCTGTTTTTT

D gene: TRBD2
J gene: TRBJ2-5
clone size: .
V gene: TRBV30
CDR3 protein: CAWRLGGSKETQYF
CDR3 DNA: TGTGCCTGGAGGCTAGGCGGGAGTAAGGAGACCCAGTACTTC

D gene: .
J gene: TRBJ1-6
clone size: .
V gene: TRBV6-2/TRBV6-3
CDR3 protein: CASSYSMENSPLHF
CDR3 DNA: TGTGCCAGCAGTTACTCTATGGAGAATTCACCCCTCCACTTT

D gene: TRBD1
J gene: TRBJ2-3
clone size: .
V gene: TRBV29-1
CDR3 protein: CSVERTGGGTDTQYF
CDR3 DNA: TGCAGCGTTGAAAGGACAGGGGGAGGGACAGATACGCAGTATTTT

D gene: .
J gene: TRBJ1-4
clone size: .
V gene: TRBV5-1
CDR3 protein: CASSSTAGREKLFF
CDR3 DNA: TGCGCCAGCAGCTCCACGGCAGGGCGTGAAAAACTGTTTTTT

D gene: TRBD1
J gene: TRBJ2-2
clone size: .
V gene: TRBV5-1
CDR3 protein: CASSLRATGQGGELFF
CDR3 DNA: TGCGCCAGCAGCCTGAGGGCGACAGGGCAGGGCGGGGAGCTGTTTTTT

D gene: .
J gene: TRBJ2-1
clone size: .
V gene: TRBV6-6
CDR3 protein: CASSVGVVSRNEQFF
CDR3 DNA: TGTGCCAGCAGTGTCGGGGTAGTGAGCCGTAATGAGCAGTTCTTC

D gene: .
J gene: TRBJ2-3
clone size: .
V gene: TRBV7-2
CDR3 protein: CASSSFKSTDTQYF
CDR3 DNA: TGTGCCAGCAGCTCATTCAAAAGCACAGATACGCAGTATTTT

D gene: TRBD1
J gene: TRBJ1-2
clone size: .
V gene: TRBV4-1
CDR3 protein: CASSPSGQGAGYGYTF
CDR3 DNA: TGCGCCAGCAGCCCTAGCGGACAGGGGGCGGGCTATGGCTACACCTTC